This T cell receptor beta chain was profiled in a study of Ad26.COV2.S vaccination and SARS-CoV-2 variants. Points from the study as a whole: Vaccinees and placebo recipients showed similar non-spike TCR breadth. Spike-specific TCR breadth in vaccine recipients exceeded that seen in placebo recipients.

The treatment denotes: roughly 20 received Ad26.COV2.S at low or high dose, single or two shots; five or six received placebo; per-sample allocation not given. Day 63 after the first injection of vaccine or placebo was the sampling time. Turning to this clone: Its antigen remains unknown.

Trimming shortened V by 4 bases and J by 5 bases, and 14 bases separated the two germline ends. Germline V gives CDR1 MDHEN, CDR2 SYDVKM. This CDR3 spans 15 amino acids. Clones were read by immunoSEQ multiplex PCR, and TCRdb kept only the in-frame ones, dropping some. The sample carries about 480,000 clones, 87% recorded once. The starting material was peripheral blood, obtained in a trial of Ad26.COV2.S vaccine versus placebo. The V and J genes are TRBV28 and TRBJ1-4; a possible D gene is TRBD1 (6 bases). This TCR was recovered from a person between 18 and 60 years old who received the Ad26.COV2.S COVID-19 vaccine or a placebo. The CDR3 sequence: CASSSYGTPNEKLFF. CDR3 nucleotide sequence: TGTGCCAGCAGTTCCTACGGGACACCCAATGAAAAACTGTTTTTT.